This section outlines one TCR beta chain sequence together with its context. The V end lost 2 bases, the J end lost 2 bases, and 10 bases lay between the germline ends. The germline V gene encodes CDR1 ENHRY and CDR2 SYGVKD. The CDR3 consists of 15 residues. MiXCR was run by TCRdb on the RT-PCR reads, yielding one entry per CDR3 protein. This sample has about 680,000 distinct CDR3 sequences, with about 14% found just once. V and J are TRBV10-3 and TRBJ1-5; the D is unclear. The clonotype originates from a female donor in good health, serving as a healthy control. Sequencing was done on a sample of memory CD4+ T cells from blood. The CDR3 coding sequence is TGTGCCATCAGTGAGCACACATCGGGCAATCAGCCCCAGCATTTT. Protein: CAISEHTSGNQPQHF.